The 26 T cell receptor beta chains presented below share a single source sample, sequenced in a study of identical twins. TCRdb fed the 5' RACE reads into MiXCR, producing one record per CDR3 protein. This sample has about 520,000 distinct CDR3 sequences; less than 25% occur once, and the top ten carry around 1%. These data were also reused for a study on T cells expressing NK-cell markers.

The sequencing sample was made of CD4+ T cells sorted from blood. These receptors were taken from a woman aged 18 to 35 in good health.

This clonotype was counted only a few times. The CDR3 coding sequence is TGCGCCAGCAGCTTGGCCCCTAACGGCAATCAGCCCCAGCATTTT. Translated: CASSLAPNGNQPQHF. V usage is TRBV5-1 and J usage is TRBJ1-5; D is ambiguous. CDR1 and CDR2 from the germline V gene are SGHRS and YFSETQ. The CDR3 contains 15 residues. The V gene lost 0 bases and the J gene lost 2 bases, with 9 bases spanning the gap.

The chain joins TRBV19 to TRBJ2-4; D not resolved. The CDR3 consists of 14 residues. Trimming left V 2 bases short and J 0 bases short, with 5 bases between. CDR1 and CDR2 (germline): LNHDA, SQIVND (reference sequence). The CDR3 reads CASSIQLAKNIQYF. In DNA, the CDR3 is TGTGCCAGTAGTATACAGTTAGCCAAAAACATTCAGTACTTC.

This rearrangement joins TRBV5-1 to TRBJ1-1; 7 nucleotides agree with TRBD1. Germline V gene data show CDR1 as SGHRS and CDR2 as YFSETQ. The junction had 5 bases not matched to a gene; V was cut back by 4 bases and J by 5 bases. The CDR3 sequence is 13 residues long. The CDR3 DNA reads TGCGCCAGCAGCCAAGGGGGCGAAACTGAAGCTTTCTTT. Translated, it gives CASSQGGETEAFF.

The chain recombines TRBV20-1 with TRBJ2-5; 7 bases line up with TRBD2. Germline V gene lookup returns CDR1 DFQATT and CDR2 SNEGSKA (reference sequence). This CDR3 comprises 13 residues. V lost 2 bases to trimming and J lost 3 bases; unmatched junction nucleotides: 3. CDR3 protein: CSARKSGEETQYF. In DNA form, the CDR3 reads TGCAGTGCTAGAAAGAGCGGGGAAGAGACCCAGTACTTC.

The chain uses TRBV12-3 or TRBV12-4 and TRBJ2-2; the D gene could be TRBD1 or TRBD2 (5 bases each). The V gene lost 4 bases and the J gene lost 1 base, with 13 bases spanning the gap. The CDR3 has 16 amino acids. Here the CDR3 DNA reads TGTGCCAGCAGTTCGGCCCGGGGCCTGAACACCGGGGAGCTGTTTTTT. Amino acids: CASSSARGLNTGELFF.

The chain couples TRBV7-2 to TRBJ2-1; 8 bases map to TRBD2. Germline V gene sequence: CDR1 SGHTA, CDR2 FQGNSA. The V gene end was trimmed by 4 bases and the J gene end by 8 bases; junction bases not matched to a gene: 13. CDR3 size: 16 residues. In DNA form, the CDR3 reads TGTGCCAGCAGCTCCGTAGCGGGAATGGGTACGGATGAGCAGTTCTTC. This sequence encodes CASSSVAGMGTDEQFF. Using reference TRBV7-2 and TRBJ2-1 for the parts outside the CDR3, the full variable domain is GAGVSQSPSNKVTEKGKDVELRCDPISGHTALYWYRQSLGQGLEFLIYFQGNSAPDKSGLPSDRFSAERTGGSVSTLTIQRTQQEDSAVYLCASSSVAGMGTDEQFFGPGTRLTVL.

This clonotype appeared a few times. This chain uses TRBV7-9 with TRBJ1-6; TRBD1 might be the D (6 bases). The CDR3 is 14 residues long. The V and J ends lost 1 base and 10 bases respectively, with 11 bases between them. Germline CDR1 is SEHNR and CDR2 is FQNEAQ (reference sequence). CDR3 residues: CASSLGQGRSPLHF. The CDR3 nucleotides are TGTGCCAGCAGCTTAGGCCAGGGGCGATCACCCCTCCACTTT.

This clonotype was counted a few times. The CDR3 here is CASSQGGIDEQFF. DNA for the CDR3: TGTGCCAGCAGCCAAGGAGGGATCGATGAGCAGTTCTTC. V usage is TRBV3-1 and J usage is TRBJ2-1; possibly TRBD2 for D (5 bases). V lost 1 base and J lost 8, with 9 bases in between. This CDR3 has 13 residues. Germline CDR1 reads LGHDT; CDR2 reads YNNKEL (reference sequence).

This clonotype was counted between two and nine times. The CDR3 sequence: CASSLASGVVYEQYF. The CDR3 DNA reads as TGCGCCAGCAGCTTGGCGTCAGGCGTTGTCTACGAGCAGTACTTC. V and J are TRBV5-1 and TRBJ2-7; D gene uncertain. The length of the CDR3 is 15 residues. Trimming shortened V by 0 bases and J by 3 bases, and 13 bases separated the two germline ends. In germline, CDR1 is SGHRS, CDR2 YFSETQ.

This clonotype has just one count. The gene calls are TRBV30 and TRBJ2-1; 8 bases match TRBD2. The ends lost 5 bases at V and 0 bases at J; junction bases unmatched: 9. CDR3 length: 16 residues. Germline V gene sequence: CDR1 GTSNPN, CDR2 SVGIG (reference sequence). The CDR3 reads CAWGLSGSGSYNEQFF. The CDR3 bases are TGTGCCTGGGGGCTCAGCGGGAGTGGCTCCTACAATGAGCAGTTCTTC.

This clonotype was detected only a few times. J is TRBJ1-5 and V is TRBV10-3; D is undetermined. V was shortened by 3 bases and J by 3 bases, with 6 bases between the two germline ends. CDR3 length: 13 amino acids. Germline loops: CDR1 ENHRY, CDR2 SYGVKD. The CDR3 DNA follows: TGTGCCATCAGTGACAGTTTCAATCAGCCCCAGCATTTT. It is translated as CAISDSFNQPQHF.

This clonotype came up a few times. This chain links TRBV5-1 with TRBJ2-2, with a tentative D call TRBD1 (6 bases). The CDR3 is 16 amino acids. V shed 5 bases and J shed 0 bases, with 14 bases lying between them. Germline V CDR1 and CDR2: SGHRS, YFSETQ. CDR3 nucleotide sequence: TGCGCCAGCAGTAAACGGGACATAGCGAACACCGGGGAGCTGTTTTTT. Translation: CASSKRDIANTGELFF.

The V gene is TRBV20-1, the J gene TRBJ1-2, with TRBD1 matching 10 bases. V lost 3 bases to trimming and J lost 6 bases; unmatched junction nucleotides: 10. CDR1 is DFQATT, CDR2 SNEGSKA, per germline (reference sequence). This CDR3 is 15 amino acids long. CDR3 in amino acids: CSASHGQGGADGYTF. The CDR3 nucleotides are TGCAGTGCTAGCCACGGACAGGGGGGTGCCGATGGCTACACCTTC.

The chain recombines TRBV20-1 with TRBJ2-4; 9 bases agree with TRBD1. Germline V CDR1 and CDR2: DFQATT, SNEGSKA (reference sequence). The CDR3 totals 15 residues. The junction had 9 bases not matched to a gene; V was cut back by 1 base and J by 8 bases. Here the CDR3 reads CSARATGGAVDIQYF. The CDR3, as DNA: TGCAGTGCTAGAGCGACAGGGGGAGCGGTCGACATTCAGTACTTC.

This clonotype was detected only a few times. The genes are TRBV5-1 and TRBJ2-3; either TRBD1 or TRBD2 may supply D (5 bases each). Between the trimmed V and J ends, which lost 0 bases and 1 base, there was a span of 15 bases. Germline-derived CDR1 and CDR2 are SGHRS and YFSETQ. There are 17 residues in the CDR3. CDR3 in amino acids: CASSLDGAKMGTDTQYF. CDR3 DNA: TGCGCCAGCAGCTTGGACGGGGCTAAGATGGGCACAGATACGCAGTATTTT. Based on the CDR3 plus reference TRBV5-1 and TRBJ2-3, the full variable domain is KAGVTQTPRYLIKTRGQQVTLSCSPISGHRSVSWYQQTPGQGLQFLFEYFSETQRNKGNFPGRFSGRQFSNSRSEMNVSTLELGDSALYLCASSLDGAKMGTDTQYFGPGTRLTVL.

This sequence joins TRBV5-1 and TRBJ2-1, with D perhaps TRBD1 or TRBD2 (5 bases each). The germline gives CDR1 SGHRS, CDR2 YFSETQ. The V gene lost 0 bases and the J gene lost 6 bases, with 16 bases spanning the gap. The CDR3 is 16 amino acids. The DNA for the CDR3 is TGCGCCAGCAGCTTGGATCCAGCAGGGACGGTCAATGAGCAGTTCTTC. Translated: CASSLDPAGTVNEQFF.

This clonotype was observed a few times. This chain joins TRBV20-1 and TRBJ2-7; 8 nucleotides match TRBD2. This CDR3 spans 14 amino acids. Trimming took 0 bases from V and 3 from J; bases not matched to a gene: 4. Germline CDR1 DFQATT, CDR2 SNEGSKA (reference sequence). CDR3 DNA sequence: TGCAGTGCTAGAGATGGGACTAGTTTCTACGAGCAGTACTTC. This encodes CSARDGTSFYEQYF.

The table lists this clonotype with a few counts. The chain carries TRBV5-6 and TRBJ2-2; the match to TRBD1 covers 7 bases. The CDR3 spans 15 residues. Per germline, CDR1 SGHDT and CDR2 YYEEEE. V shed 1 base, J shed 1 base, and the junction held 1 base outside the gene matches. The CDR3 sequence: CASSLQGVNTGELFF. CDR3 bases: TGTGCCAGCAGCTTGCAGGGGGTGAACACCGGGGAGCTGTTTTTT. The full variable domain, completed using reference TRBV5-6 and TRBJ2-2, is DAGVTQSPTHLIKTRGQQVTLRCSPKSGHDTVSWYQQALGQGPQFIFQYYEEEERQRGNFPDRFSGHQFPNYSSELNVNALLLGDSALYLCASSLQGVNTGELFFGEGSRLTVL.

The chain has TRBV6-5 and TRBJ2-7; D call uncertain. V lost 0 bases and J 5 bases, leaving 14 bases between the germline ends. Germline-derived CDR1 and CDR2 are MNHEY and SVGAGI. The CDR3 is made up of 15 amino acids. In nucleotides, the CDR3 is TGTGCCAGCAGTTACTCGGCAGGACGTGAGGACGAGCAGTACTTC. This sequence encodes CASSYSAGREDEQYF.

This clonotype was counted ten times or more. The chain recombines TRBV20-1 with TRBJ1-5; D perhaps matches TRBD1 (5 bases). Germline lookup yields CDR1 DFQATT and CDR2 SNEGSKA (reference sequence). The CDR3 is 15 amino acids. The germline V and J ends were trimmed by 3 bases and 2 bases, with 14 bases remaining between them. The CDR3 protein is CSASRQSGGNQPQHF. The CDR3 nucleotides are TGCAGTGCTAGTAGACAGTCGGGTGGCAATCAGCCCCAGCATTTT.

The table lists this clonotype with a few counts. The chain uses TRBV5-1 and TRBJ2-1; D not certain. V dropped 0 bases and J dropped 6 bases, with 7 bases sitting between them. Germline V lookup: CDR1 SGHRS, CDR2 YFSETQ. The CDR3 contains 13 residues. The CDR3 bases are TGCGCCAGCAGCTTGGGGTCATCCAATGAGCAGTTCTTC. This sequence encodes CASSLGSSNEQFF.

V is TRBV6-5 and J is TRBJ2-5, with D perhaps TRBD2 (6 bases). Germline loops: CDR1 MNHEY, CDR2 SVGAGI. The CDR3 sequence is 15 residues long. Trimming shortened V by 2 bases and J by 1 base, and 11 bases separated the two germline ends. The CDR3 protein is CASSYKRVIQETQYF. The DNA of the CDR3 is TGTGCCAGCAGTTACAAGCGGGTAATCCAAGAGACCCAGTACTTC.

With respect to this clonotype: At one end, the junction sequence differs from germline, possibly due to a read error. The genes are TRBV11-1 and TRBJ2-3; D possibly matches TRBD1 or TRBD2 (7 bases each). In germline, CDR1 is SGHAT, CDR2 FQDESV (reference sequence). This CDR3 has 18 amino acids. Here the CDR3 DNA reads TGTGCCAGCAGCCCGTCTAGGGGGGGAAGTTTCGGGACAGATACGCGGTATTTT. The encoded protein is CASSPSRGGSFGTDTRYF.

This clonotype was detected many times. This rearrangement joins TRBV29-1 to TRBJ2-1; 7 bases align to TRBD1. The germline CDR1 and CDR2 sequences are SQVTM and ANQGSEA. V was pared by 3 bases and J by 3 bases, with 5 bases of the junction left unmatched. There are 14 residues in the CDR3. The chain's CDR3 is CSVDPTGNYNEQFF. CDR3 nucleotides: TGCAGCGTTGACCCGACAGGGAACTACAATGAGCAGTTCTTC.

The chain uses TRBV6-6 and TRBJ1-5, with 7 bases aligning to TRBD1. V lost 5 bases, J lost 7 bases, and 5 bases stayed unmatched. The CDR3 runs to 13 residues. CDR1 and CDR2 from the germline V gene are MNHNY and SVGAGI (reference sequence). CDR3 region: CASSPYRGQPQHF. The CDR3 DNA is TGTGCCAGCAGTCCTTACAGGGGACAGCCCCAGCATTTT.

This clonotype was counted ten times or more. V is TRBV29-1 and J is TRBJ2-2; D gene uncertain. CDR1 and CDR2 (germline): SQVTM, ANQGSEA. The CDR3 totals 13 residues. V lost 5 bases and J lost 1, with 8 bases in between. The CDR3 DNA sequence: TGCAGCGTTTCAACGGGGAACACCGGGGAGCTGTTTTTT. Protein product: CSVSTGNTGELFF.